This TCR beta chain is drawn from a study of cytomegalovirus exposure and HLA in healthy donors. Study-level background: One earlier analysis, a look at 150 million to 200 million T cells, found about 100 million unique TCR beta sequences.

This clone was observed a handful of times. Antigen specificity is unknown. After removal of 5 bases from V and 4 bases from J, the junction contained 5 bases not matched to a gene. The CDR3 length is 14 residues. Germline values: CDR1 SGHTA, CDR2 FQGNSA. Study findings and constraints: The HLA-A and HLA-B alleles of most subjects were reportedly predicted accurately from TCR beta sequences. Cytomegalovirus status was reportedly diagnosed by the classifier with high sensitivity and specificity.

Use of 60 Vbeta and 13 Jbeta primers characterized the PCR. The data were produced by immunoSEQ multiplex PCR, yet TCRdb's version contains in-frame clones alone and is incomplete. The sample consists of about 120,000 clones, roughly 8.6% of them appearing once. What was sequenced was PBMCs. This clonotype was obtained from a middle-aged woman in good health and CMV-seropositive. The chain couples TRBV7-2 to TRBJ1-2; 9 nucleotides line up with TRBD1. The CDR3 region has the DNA TGTGCCAGCAGCCCGGGACAGGGAGGCTATGGCTACACCTTC. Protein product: CASSPGQGGYGYTF.